This paragraph covers one T cell receptor (beta chain) sequence. This specimen includes other DNA sequences encoding the same CDR3. This sample stems from a study of blood T cell repertoires in COVID-19. The CDR3 has 13 residues. Germline-derived CDR1 and CDR2 are KGHDR and SFDVKD. The germline V and J ends were trimmed by 4 bases and 5 bases, with 10 bases remaining between them. Method: immunoSEQ multiplex PCR; TCRdb's copy keeps in-frame clones and lacks some. The sample gives approximately 410,000 clones, about nine tenths of which show up once; 1.4% to 1.5% is in the top ten. The gene calls are TRBV24-1 and TRBJ1-1; D might be TRBD1 (5 bases). This receptor was taken from a woman in her 30s with active or convalescent COVID-19. The material sequenced was peripheral blood. For the CDR3, the DNA is TGTGCCACCAGTGAAGGGGTGGGGACTGAAGCTTTCTTT. Its protein product is CATSEGVGTEAFF.